The clone carrying this T cell receptor (beta chain) was counted many times. The target antigen is unknown. An end of the junction differs from the germline gene, which may be a read error. It was by quantitative 5'-RACE with molecular barcodes that TCR beta libraries were made. MiXCR, run by TCRdb on the 5' RACE reads, gives a single entry per CDR3 protein. The sample shows approximately 520,000 distinct CDR3 sequences, roughly 5.2% of them seen only once. The data stem from a study of CD8 T cells in ankylosing spondylitis. Points from the study as a whole: Ankylosing spondylitis blood seemed to carry a telltale TCR beta motif made of about 8 highly homologous variants. The authors reported significant enrichment of disease-linked clones in matched ankylosing spondylitis synovial fluid. Clones that were linked to disease were CD8+ and were relatively rare in peripheral blood.

The CDR3 runs to 12 residues. Germline values: CDR1 ENHRY, CDR2 SYGVKD. The material sequenced was blood, either unsorted or a sorted T cell fraction (not recorded which). This TCR derives from a male donor with ankylosing spondylitis. V usage is TRBV10-3 and J usage is TRBJ1-4; D is uncertain. CDR3 sequence reads: CAISQSGEKLFF. CDR3 bases: TGTGCCATCAGTCAGTCGGGTGAAAAACTGTTTTTT.